The clone carrying this T cell receptor beta chain rates as medium-sized. Trimming took off 7 bases at V and 5 bases at J, with 11 bases between the two ends. The CDR3 runs 12 residues. TRBV12-4/TRBJ1-2 clonotypes were amplified with adaptor-ligated barcode primers. MiXCR was run by TCRdb on the multiplex PCR reads, yielding one entry per CDR3 protein. The sample lists 1,000 to 1,500 distinct CDR3 sequences, less than 25% occurring once. The rearrangement joins TRBV12-3 or TRBV12-4 to TRBJ1-2, with unresolved D. Sequencing was performed on naive CD4+ T cells sorted from blood. Regarding subset: naive CD4+ T cells, CD4+CD45RA+CD25-. The clonotype was recovered from a female donor with breast cancer. The CDR3 sequence: CASTTTRYGYTF. The DNA of the CDR3 is TGTGCCAGCACCACGACGCGATATGGCTACACCTTC.